This TCR beta chain was retrieved from a study of blood T cell repertoires in COVID-19. Across the study: Some COVID-19 samples were acute and others convalescent; all came from the United States, Italy and Spain. In each case, the material was cDNA or gDNA derived from T cells, B-cell-depleted T cells, or PBMCs.

This CDR3 has 16 residues. CDR1 and CDR2 (germline): WNHNN, SYGVQD (reference sequence). Trimming pared 1 base from V and 7 bases from J, leaving 16 bases between. Profiling relied on immunoSEQ multiplex PCR, and the TCRdb table lists in-frame clones only, not all of them. This table holds roughly 48,000 clones, roughly 86% found once. The sequence derives from a human donor in a cohort sampled during active COVID-19. Material: peripheral blood. The chain joins TRBV10-1 to TRBJ2-2, with TRBD1 as a possible D gene (6 bases). CDR3 DNA sequence: TGCGCCAGCAGTGAGTACGGGGACACCGTCGGCGGGGAGCTGTTTTTT. Translation gives CASSEYGDTVGGELFF.